These 9 T cell receptor beta chains share one sample of origin, sequenced in a study of shared clonotypes between healthy human individuals. Naive CD8 cells lacked CD45RO, underwent positive selection for CCR7 and left out terminally differentiated effector memory CD45RA+ cells. Sequencing used immunoSEQ multiplex PCR; TCRdb keeps in-frame clones, though not all of them. The table lists over 2 million clones, about 95% of them singletons. Sequencing was carried out using naive CD8+ T cells sorted from blood. These TCRs come from a young man in good health.

The rearrangement uses TRBV7-2 and TRBJ1-4; TRBD1 aligns across 10 bases. This CDR3 is 15 amino acids long. V dropped 5 bases and J dropped 1; count of bases not matched to a gene: 1. Germline values: CDR1 SGHTA, CDR2 FQGNSA. In DNA, the CDR3 is TGTGCCAGCAGCCGGACAGGGGGAACTAATGAAAAACTGTTTTTT. Amino acids: CASSRTGGTNEKLFF.

With regard to this clone: Within the sample, other DNA sequences also encode this same CDR3. V and J are TRBV9 and TRBJ2-7; D is unclear. Germline-derived CDR1 and CDR2 are SGDLS and YYNGEE. Trimming removed 2 bases from V and 0 bases from J, with 9 bases in between. The CDR3 covers 14 residues. As DNA, the CDR3 is TGTGCCAGCAGCGTTGGCGGAAGCTCCTACGAGCAGTACTTC. It is translated as CASSVGGSSYEQYF.

As concerns this clone: Compared with germline, one end of the junction differs, possibly owing to a read error. The rearrangement uses TRBV5-1 and TRBJ1-1; TRBD1 is a possible D gene (5 bases). The germline gives CDR1 SGHRS, CDR2 YFSETQ. The CDR3 extends over 13 amino acids. CDR3 in amino acids: CASSLEGATEALF. Written as DNA, the CDR3 is TGCGCCAGCAGCTTGGAAGGGGCCACTGAAGCTCTCTTT.

This sequence joins TRBV5-1 and TRBJ2-4; 9 nucleotides line up with TRBD1. The ends lost 4 bases at V and 2 bases at J; junction bases unmatched: 4. CDR3 length equals 15 residues. CDR1 and CDR2 (germline): SGHRS, YFSETQ. The CDR3 DNA reads as TGCGCCAGCAGCCACGGACAGGGGACCAAAAACATTCAGTACTTC. Its protein is CASSHGQGTKNIQYF.

V gene TRBV30 combines with J gene TRBJ2-7, with 10 nucleotides matching TRBD2. This CDR3 comprises 16 residues. Germline loops: CDR1 GTSNPN, CDR2 SVGIG (reference sequence). V lost 4 bases and J lost 5; bases outside the gene matches: 14. CDR3 sequence (DNA): TGTGCCTGGAATACCAACCTTAGCGGGGGGAAACACGAGCAGTACTTC. This translates into CAWNTNLSGGKHEQYF.

The chain recombines TRBV10-3 with TRBJ1-6; maybe TRBD1 (6 bases). The CDR3 has 20 amino acids. Per the germline V gene, CDR1 is ENHRY and CDR2 is SYGVKD. The ends were cut back, 6 bases at V and 0 bases at J, with 24 bases in the middle. The DNA for the CDR3 is TGTGCCATCAGCCCAGGGGCATTAGGAAGCCTTAGCTCCTATAATTCACCCCTCCACTTT. This translates into CAISPGALGSLSSYNSPLHF.

The V gene is TRBV7-8, the J gene TRBJ1-1, with D perhaps matching TRBD1 (5 bases). The CDR3 is 14 amino acids. Trimming cost V 2 bases and J 1 base, with 8 bases left between them. The germline CDR1 and CDR2 sequences are SGHVS and FQNEAQ. In DNA form, the CDR3 reads TGTGCCAGCAGCTTAAATCAGGGGAACACTGAAGCTTTCTTT. It is translated as CASSLNQGNTEAFF.

The chain uses TRBV27 and TRBJ1-2, with a weak D call TRBD1 (6 bases). Germline values: CDR1 MNHEY, CDR2 SMNVEV (reference sequence). The CDR3 runs 14 residues. V was trimmed by 2 bases and J by 4 bases, leaving 11 bases between them. The CDR3 is CASSLRGTAYGYTF. The CDR3 coding sequence is TGTGCCAGCAGTTTAAGGGGGACGGCCTATGGCTACACCTTC.

The chain links TRBV27 to TRBJ1-5; no definite D call. V was pared by 8 bases and J by 9 bases, with 17 bases between. CDR3 size: 13 residues. CDR1 MNHEY and CDR2 SMNVEV come from the germline V gene (reference sequence). Here the CDR3 DNA reads TGTGCCAGCTCGAATTCCCCTGGCGGGCCCCAGCATTTT. This codes for CASSNSPGGPQHF.